The TCR beta chain described here comes from a study of blood T cell repertoires in COVID-19. Looking at the study overall: Whether acute or convalescent, the COVID-19 samples came from the United States, Italy and Spain. Sources were T cells, B-cell-depleted T cells, or PBMCs; the material itself was cDNA or gDNA.

In the original processing: The assay estimated nucleated cells by amplifying reference gene primers. Sequencing was performed with immunoSEQ multiplex PCR; in TCRdb, only in-frame clones are kept and a portion is missing. Clonal size and the V and J genes are those of that table, whereas D and trimming came from the DNA. This table holds some 220,000 clones, roughly 88% found once. The TCR was taken from a man over 45 with active or convalescent COVID-19. Specimen: peripheral blood.

The CDR3 reads CASSRSGLAGNEQFF. The CDR3, as DNA: TGTGCCAGCAGCCGATCGGGACTAGCGGGAAATGAGCAGTTCTTC. The J gene is TRBJ2-1, the V gene TRBV7-9, with TRBD2 matching over 13 bases. CDR1 SEHNR and CDR2 FQNEAQ come from the germline V gene (reference sequence). V dropped 5 bases and J dropped 7; count of bases not matched to a gene: 5. The CDR3 is made up of 15 amino acids.